The 16 T cell receptor beta chains below all came from one sample that was sequenced in a study of human T cells and chemical hapten exposure. This sample's time point: pre-sensitization, week 0. Treatment noted: therapeutic diphenylcyclopropenone sensitization with weekly scalp DPC. TCRdb re-derived calls from the RACE reads in MiXCR, one entry per CDR3 protein. The sample includes 300,000 to 400,000 distinct CDR3 sequences, about 5.1% of them seen just once. The source was whole blood, collected in connection with sensitization to the hapten diphenylcyclopropenone (DPC). Every receptor here comes from a woman in her forties or fifties with alopecia areata. Some clones in this sample may be carry-over from other donors' samples.

The chain uses TRBV20-1 and TRBJ2-7; D is possibly TRBD1 (5 bases). The germline CDR1 and CDR2 sequences are DFQATT and SNEGSKA (reference sequence). This CDR3 comprises 13 residues. Between the trimmed V and J ends, which lost 6 bases and 4 bases, there was a span of 16 bases. The CDR3 DNA reads as TGCAGTGCCCGGCTAATGGGGCCATACGAGCAGTACTTC. Translating gives CSARLMGPYEQYF.

This clonotype occurred a few times. The V call is TRBV20-1, the J call TRBJ1-2; 10 positions match TRBD1. The ends lost 2 bases at V and 4 bases at J; junction bases unmatched: 7. This CDR3 is built from 15 residues. Per the germline V gene, CDR1 is DFQATT and CDR2 is SNEGSKA (reference sequence). The CDR3 protein is CSARPGQGTGYGYTF. CDR3 nucleotide sequence: TGCAGTGCTAGACCGGGACAGGGGACCGGCTATGGCTACACCTTC.

This clonotype has a handful of counts. This rearrangement joins TRBV29-1 to TRBJ1-2; 9 nucleotides align to TRBD1. CDR1 and CDR2 from the germline V gene are SQVTM and ANQGSEA. CDR3 length equals 12 residues. V dropped 1 base and J dropped 8; count of bases not matched to a gene: 2. CDR3 residues: CSVEGTGVGYTF. CDR3 DNA: TGCAGCGTTGAAGGGACAGGGGTCGGCTACACCTTC.

The chain combines TRBV20-1 with TRBJ1-1, with 8 bases fitting TRBD1. Looked up from germline, CDR1 is DFQATT and CDR2 is SNEGSKA (reference sequence). There are 13 residues in the CDR3. J was trimmed by 3 bases and V by 5 bases; bases with no gene match: 5. For the CDR3, the DNA is TGCAGTGCTGCAACAGGGGGGGACACTGAAGCTTTCTTT. Amino acid sequence: CSAATGGDTEAFF.

V usage is TRBV9 and J usage is TRBJ1-1; 9 bases map to TRBD1. Losses at the gene ends were 0 bases for V and 1 base for J; bases not matched to a gene: 7. Germline CDR1 is SGDLS and CDR2 is YYNGEE. This CDR3 is 17 amino acids long. The CDR3 region has the DNA TGTGCCAGCAGCGTAGCAGAGGGGACAGGGAGGAACACTGAAGCTTTCTTT. Translation: CASSVAEGTGRNTEAFF.

This clonotype was seen more than once but under ten times. This rearrangement joins TRBV7-2 to TRBJ1-1, with a tentative D call TRBD1 (5 bases). The V gene's germline CDR1 is SGHTA and CDR2 FQGNSA. V dropped 10 bases and J dropped 0 bases, with 15 bases sitting between them. The CDR3 totals 14 residues. In DNA form, the CDR3 reads TGTGCCACCCACCGGGGCAGGGTGAACACTGAAGCTTTCTTT. Residues: CATHRGRVNTEAFF.

The V call is TRBV5-5, the J call TRBJ1-1; D uncertain. The CDR3 runs 15 residues. V lost 4 bases, J lost 0 bases, and 13 bases lay in between. Per the germline V gene, CDR1 is SGHKS and CDR2 is YYEKEE (reference sequence). The CDR3 protein is CASSAQVVMNTEAFF. The DNA of the CDR3 is TGTGCCAGCAGCGCCCAAGTAGTGATGAACACTGAAGCTTTCTTT.

J is TRBJ1-5 and V is TRBV2; D may be TRBD1 (6 bases). The V end lost 3 bases, the J end lost 6 bases, and 9 bases lay between the germline ends. The CDR3 has 13 residues. Germline-derived CDR1 and CDR2 are SNHLY and FYNNEI. For the CDR3, the DNA is TGTGCCAGCAGTGACAGGGGAGGTCAGCCCCAGCATTTT. Translation gives CASSDRGGQPQHF.

V usage is TRBV5-1 and J usage is TRBJ2-7, with D perhaps TRBD1 (6 bases). Deletions cut 4 bases from V and 5 bases from J, with 13 bases between. Germline lookup yields CDR1 SGHRS and CDR2 YFSETQ. This CDR3 is built from 13 residues. As DNA, the CDR3 is TGCGCCAGCAGCCAGGGACATCCGGACGAGCAGTACTTC. It translates to CASSQGHPDEQYF.

This clonotype was detected many times. The CDR3 is CASSLMGTYEQYF. CDR3 sequence (DNA): TGTGCCAGCAGCTTAATGGGCACCTACGAGCAGTACTTC. The chain links TRBV7-9 to TRBJ2-7; D unclear. The V and J ends lost 2 bases and 2 bases respectively, with 7 bases between them. This CDR3 comprises 13 residues. Germline V gene data show CDR1 as SEHNR and CDR2 as FQNEAQ (reference sequence).

The genes are TRBV2 and TRBJ2-2; D is uncertain. Germline V gives CDR1 SNHLY, CDR2 FYNNEI. This CDR3 contains 14 residues. V lost 10 bases, J lost 0 bases, and 12 bases lay in between. CDR3 residues: CATTDRANTGELFF. CDR3 bases: TGTGCCACGACGGACCGCGCGAACACCGGGGAGCTGTTTTTT.

This clonotype came up many times. V is TRBV10-3 and J is TRBJ2-7; either TRBD1 or TRBD2 may supply D (5 bases each). The CDR3 totals 16 residues. CDR1 is ENHRY and CDR2 is SYGVKD in the germline V gene. V dropped 0 bases and J dropped 3 bases, with 15 bases sitting between them. CDR3 protein: CAISESLRDGHYEQYF. The CDR3 bases are TGTGCCATCAGTGAGTCGTTGAGGGACGGACACTACGAGCAGTACTTC.

This clonotype was counted many times. The chain carries TRBV7-6 and TRBJ2-7; D call uncertain. Looked up from germline, CDR1 is SGHVS and CDR2 is FNYEAQ. The CDR3 loop spans 12 amino acids. V gave up 8 bases and J gave up 0 bases, with 8 bases separating them. The CDR3 loop is CASGRGSYEQYF. CDR3 in DNA: TGTGCCAGCGGCCGAGGCTCCTACGAGCAGTACTTC.

This clonotype appeared many times. This chain uses TRBV24-1 with TRBJ2-7; tentative D call: TRBD2 (5 bases). Trimming took off 2 bases at V and 7 bases at J, with 14 bases between the two ends. Germline V gives CDR1 KGHDR, CDR2 SFDVKD. CDR3 size: 14 residues. The CDR3 sequence is CATSDSDNPGEQYF. CDR3 nucleotides: TGTGCCACCAGTGATTCTGATAATCCGGGGGAGCAGTACTTC.

The genes are TRBV20-1 and TRBJ1-1; TRBD1 is a possible D gene (6 bases). Trimming removed 3 bases from V and 0 bases from J, with 14 bases in between. The CDR3 runs 15 residues. Germline loops: CDR1 DFQATT, CDR2 SNEGSKA (reference sequence). CDR3 DNA sequence: TGCAGTGCTAGTTCAACAGGGCCCATGAACACTGAAGCTTTCTTT. Translating it yields CSASSTGPMNTEAFF.

In this sample, this clonotype turned up a few times. The V and J genes are TRBV30 and TRBJ1-2, with 7 bases matching TRBD1. CDR1 is GTSNPN, CDR2 SVGIG, per germline (reference sequence). The CDR3 contains 13 residues. V shed 1 base and J 6 bases; nucleotides not matched to a gene: 5. Here the CDR3 DNA reads TGTGCCTGGAGTGGAACAGGGGCGGATGGCTACACCTTC. Translated, it gives CAWSGTGADGYTF.